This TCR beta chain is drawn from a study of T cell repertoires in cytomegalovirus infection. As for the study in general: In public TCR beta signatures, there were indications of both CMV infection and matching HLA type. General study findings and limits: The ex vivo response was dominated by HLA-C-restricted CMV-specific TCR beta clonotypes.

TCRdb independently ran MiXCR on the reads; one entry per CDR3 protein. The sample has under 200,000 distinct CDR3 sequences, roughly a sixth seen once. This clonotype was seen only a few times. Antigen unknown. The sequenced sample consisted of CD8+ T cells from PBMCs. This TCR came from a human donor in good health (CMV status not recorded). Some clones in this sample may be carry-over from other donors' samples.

The CDR3 loop reads CASSTPDRGTEAFF. Written as DNA, the CDR3 is TGTGCCAGCAGCACCCCGGACAGGGGCACTGAAGCTTTCTTT. The chain carries TRBV7-9 and TRBJ1-1; 9 nucleotides line up with TRBD1. V lost 5 bases, J lost 4 bases, and 5 bases stayed unmatched. The CDR3 sequence is 14 residues long. From germline, CDR1 is SEHNR and CDR2 FQNEAQ (reference sequence).